This T cell receptor beta chain appears in the sequencing data of a study of shared clonotypes between healthy human individuals. Germline CDR1 and CDR2: MNHEY and SMNVEV (reference sequence). There are 14 residues in the CDR3. V lost 3 bases and J lost 6, with 12 bases in between. Naive CD8 cells were CD45RO-negative, positively selected for CCR7, excluding terminally differentiated effector memory CD45RA+ cells. Note on this clone: Its antigen is unidentified.

Profiling relied on immunoSEQ multiplex PCR, and the TCRdb table lists in-frame clones only, not all of them. The sample has approximately 2,200,000 clones; 85% to 95% are singletons. Findings and caveats of the study: A small donor pool kept down the genetic and exposure-history diversity that was represented.

The receptor's source is a man aged 18-30 years in good health. Some clones in this sample may be carry-over from other donors' samples. Sequenced material: naive CD8+ T cells from PBMCs. The chain employs TRBV27 and TRBJ2-1, with D possibly TRBD1 on 6 matching bases. The CDR3 loop is CASSFDGQSNEQFF. CDR3 in DNA: TGTGCCAGCAGTTTCGACGGACAGTCCAATGAGCAGTTCTTC.